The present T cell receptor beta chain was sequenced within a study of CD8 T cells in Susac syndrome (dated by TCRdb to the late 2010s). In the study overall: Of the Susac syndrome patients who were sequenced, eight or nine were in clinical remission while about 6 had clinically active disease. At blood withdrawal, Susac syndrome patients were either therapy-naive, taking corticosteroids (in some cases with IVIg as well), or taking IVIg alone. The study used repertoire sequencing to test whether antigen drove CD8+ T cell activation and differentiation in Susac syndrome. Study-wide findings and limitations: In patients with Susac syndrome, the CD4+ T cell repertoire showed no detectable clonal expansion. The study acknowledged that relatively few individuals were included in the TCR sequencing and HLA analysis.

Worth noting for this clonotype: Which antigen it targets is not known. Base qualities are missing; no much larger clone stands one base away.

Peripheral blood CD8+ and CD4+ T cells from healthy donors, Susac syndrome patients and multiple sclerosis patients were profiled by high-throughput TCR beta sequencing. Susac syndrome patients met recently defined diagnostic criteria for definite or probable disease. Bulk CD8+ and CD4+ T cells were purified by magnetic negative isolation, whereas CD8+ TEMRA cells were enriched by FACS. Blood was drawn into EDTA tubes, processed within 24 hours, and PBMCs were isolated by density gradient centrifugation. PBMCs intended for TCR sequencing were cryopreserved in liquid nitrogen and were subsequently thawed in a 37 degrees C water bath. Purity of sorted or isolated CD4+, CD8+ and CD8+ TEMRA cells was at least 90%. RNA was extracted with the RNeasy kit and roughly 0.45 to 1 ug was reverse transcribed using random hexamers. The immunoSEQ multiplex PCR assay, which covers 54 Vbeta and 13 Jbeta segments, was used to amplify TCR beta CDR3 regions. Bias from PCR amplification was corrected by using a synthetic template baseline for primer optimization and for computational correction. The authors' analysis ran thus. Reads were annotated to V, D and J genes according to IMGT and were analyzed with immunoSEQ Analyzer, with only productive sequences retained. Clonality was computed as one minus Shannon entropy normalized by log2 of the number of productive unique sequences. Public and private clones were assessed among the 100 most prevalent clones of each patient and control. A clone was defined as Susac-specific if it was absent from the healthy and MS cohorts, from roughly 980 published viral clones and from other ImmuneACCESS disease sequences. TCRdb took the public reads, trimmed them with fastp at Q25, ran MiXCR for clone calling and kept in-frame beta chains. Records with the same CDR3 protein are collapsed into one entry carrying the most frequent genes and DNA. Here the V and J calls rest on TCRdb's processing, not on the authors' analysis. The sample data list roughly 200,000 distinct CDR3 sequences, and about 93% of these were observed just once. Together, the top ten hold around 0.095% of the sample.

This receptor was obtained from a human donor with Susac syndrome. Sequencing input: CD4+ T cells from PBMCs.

Here is the DNA: TGTGCCAGCAGCTCCGGGACAGGGGTCTATCAGCCCCAGCATTTT. This encodes CASSSGTGVYQPQHF. This receptor chain uses TRBV9 and TRBJ1-5; TRBD1 lines up with 10 middle nucleotides. Ends trimmed: V by 4 bases, J by 5 bases; bases unmatched to a gene: 6. Per the germline V gene, SGDLS is the CDR1 and YYNGEE is the CDR2. Inclusive of the bounding cysteine and phenylalanine, the CDR3 is 15 residues long. Solely the CDR3 DNA is kept, with 45 bases framed from the first base.